This TCR beta chain was identified in a study of control samples from healthy donors and cancer patients. Trimming took off 0 bases at V and 9 bases at J, with 12 bases between the two ends. CDR1 is GTSNPN, CDR2 SVGIG, per germline (reference sequence). The CDR3 runs 12 residues. Clones were read by immunoSEQ multiplex PCR, and TCRdb kept only the in-frame ones, dropping some. The table records tens of thousands of clones, roughly 87% of them present only once. The chain joins TRBV30 to TRBJ2-7; D ambiguous. This TCR came from a woman aged 45 to 65 in good health. The sample comprised blood. The CDR3 loop is CAWSVRSPRQYF. CDR3 sequence (DNA): TGTGCCTGGAGTGTACGGTCTCCGAGGCAGTACTTC.